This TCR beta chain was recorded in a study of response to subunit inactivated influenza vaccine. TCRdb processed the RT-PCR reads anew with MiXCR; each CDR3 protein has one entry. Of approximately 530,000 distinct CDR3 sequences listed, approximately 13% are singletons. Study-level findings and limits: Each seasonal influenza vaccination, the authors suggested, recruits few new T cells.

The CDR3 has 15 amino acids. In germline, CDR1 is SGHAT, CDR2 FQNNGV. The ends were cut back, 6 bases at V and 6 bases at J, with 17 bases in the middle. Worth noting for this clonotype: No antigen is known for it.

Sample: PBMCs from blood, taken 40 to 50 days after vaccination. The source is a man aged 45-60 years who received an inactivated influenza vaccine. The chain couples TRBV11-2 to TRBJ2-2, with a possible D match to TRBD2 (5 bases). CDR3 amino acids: CASSPSPGESGELFF. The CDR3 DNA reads TGTGCCAGCAGTCCGAGTCCCGGGGAATCCGGGGAGCTGTTTTTT.